This record looks at one T cell receptor beta chain sequence and its context. Its antigen is still unknown. No much larger clonotype is one base removed from it; base qualities were not supplied. This sample was included in a study of cytomegalovirus exposure and HLA in healthy donors (dated by TCRdb to the late 2010s). For context, the study as a whole: According to an earlier analysis of a few hundred of the donors, 150 million to 200 million T cells yielded 120 million or so unique TCR beta sequences and 276 Gb of sequence data. An early release covering roughly 600 HLA-typed donors comprised roughly 300 gigabases of sequencing data and 85 million to 100 million unique TCR sequences. Of the 300 to 450 genotyped donors, over 80% were placed in the genetic ancestry cluster associated with self-reported Caucasian donors. The study aimed to test whether signatures of past pathogen exposure could be identified by cataloging public T cell receptors. The study profiled the T cell repertoires of hundreds of subjects by immunosequencing and related them to cytomegalovirus serostatus. In addition to the first cohort of approximately 670 subjects, a separate validation cohort of under 150 different subjects was used. High-throughput TCR immunosequencing, statistical association of individual TCRs with disease status, and machine learning were combined to predict cytomegalovirus infection status. A later analysis re-examined previously published TCR beta repertoires from 610 or so donors and added high-resolution HLA genotyping to investigate patterns of TCR occurrence. In the later analysis, no new phenotypic data were used to find candidate immune exposures; instead, reliance was placed on TCR beta sequences and their occurrence across donors. To decide whether each TCR beta V gene segment behaved as functional or pseudogenic, an earlier analysis of some 570 of the donors relied on high-throughput TCR beta sequencing. Donor age, sex, ethnicity and CMV serostatus were compiled together with the repertoire data. Genome-wide SNP genotypes for about 55% of the 666 donors were used in a later genetic analysis, which treated that subset as a discovery cohort. All discovery cohort repertoires had been generated using a single sequencing platform. HLA typing covered class I and class II loci at four-digit resolution. Typing coverage varied by locus: about 629-640 donors for A, B, C, DRB1 and DQB1; roughly 520 for DQA1; about 590 for DPA1; around 490 for DPB1. A few DR-DQ haplotypes were treated as single units for association and clustering because of strong linkage in the cohort. Among 300 to 500 genotyped donors of the cohort, an average of approximately 240,000 unique TCR beta nucleotide sequences was sequenced per donor, of which about 19% were non-productive. Study-wide conclusions, independent of this receptor: A later analysis reported that several top co-occurrence clusters appeared linked to parvovirus B19, influenza, CMV and Epstein-Barr virus. A few of the identified cytomegalovirus-associated TCR beta chains were confirmed in vitro to be specific for cytomegalovirus antigens. Specific HLA alleles were associated with 15,000 to 20,000 TCR beta sequences at a false discovery rate of 0.05 in a later analysis. The authors suggested that the approach could potentially be generalized to other disease states and immunological phenotypes. The study listed 164 TCR beta chains as associated with cytomegalovirus. An association between a missense DCLRE1C variant and V-gene and J-gene trimming of TCR beta chains was found in a later genetic analysis and replicated in an independent cohort. In a later analysis, TCR association rates were found to vary across HLA loci, with the most associated TCRs seen for DRB1 alleles and the fewest for HLA-C alleles. The only immune exposure information available for the cohort was CMV serostatus. The earlier analysis of some 540 of the donors excluded some 16 rarely observed V segments, including chromosome 9 orphons, because counts were too low. Linkage disequilibrium might explain the correlated functional status among segregating V segments, but an unknown experimental factor could not be excluded. A later analysis found that HLA-associated TCR beta chains were more clonally expanded and had lower generation probabilities than equally common non-associated chains. Broadly in line with IMGT annotations, most TCR beta V segments showed up in productive rearrangements about 90% or about 30% of the time in an earlier analysis of several hundred of the donors. In both the original and validation cohorts, the classifier was reported to diagnose cytomegalovirus status with high specificity and sensitivity. According to a later analysis, most CMV-associated TCR beta chains appeared to be HLA-restricted, and the HLA associations seemed to be driven largely by CMV exposure. The presence/absence analyses assumed that sequencing depth was roughly uniform across donors, and that assumption may not be true. Most TCR sequences were seen in very few donors, while some public TCRs were found in many individuals. Because HLA typing was missing for some donors at each locus, association tests included only the typed subset. Some IMGT-functional V segments, including TRBV6-2 and TRBV6-3, could not be distinguished by the 87-base-pair reads and were therefore excluded. A group of highly shared sequence variants was considered likely to be a technical artifact of the sequencing pipeline. Strong co-occurrence of HLA alleles, especially DR and DQ, made assigning TCR associations to individual alleles difficult. This cohort had only TCR beta chains sequenced, and the lack of alpha or paired-chain data limited which features could be detected. A later genetic analysis reported fewer N-insertions in productive TCRs among donors in an Asian-associated ancestry cluster than the roughly 700-donor mean. A further reported finding was that TCR beta sequences accurately predicted the HLA-A and HLA-B alleles for most subjects in the first cohort.

In total, 666 healthy bone marrow donors made up the cohort. All cohort members were sampled while nominally healthy, although unrecorded immune exposures were likely present. The donor was CMV seronegative and was included in the group of about 350 seronegative cohort members. A peripheral blood sample was provided by each donor, and peripheral blood mononuclear cells were used for TCR beta sequencing. The Qiagen DNeasy Blood Extraction Kit was used to extract genomic DNA from the blood cell samples. The junction shows trimming of 4 bases on V and 3 bases on J, and the gene matches do not reach 6 bases of it. According to the germline V gene, CDR1 reads SGDLS and CDR2 reads YYNGEE. Inclusive of the bounding cysteine and phenylalanine, the CDR3 is 14 residues long. Only CDR3 DNA is held: 42 bases, read in frame from base 1. The library was prepared using the immunoSEQ multiplex PCR assay. For the multiplex PCR, a mixture combining 60 forward primers for TCR Vbeta segments and 13 reverse primers for TCR Jbeta segments was used. A multiplex PCR assay on genomic DNA amplified the CDR3 region of rearranged TCR beta genes. The amplified TCR beta libraries were sequenced on the Illumina HiSeq System as 87-base-pair reads. The paper's data handling went like this. A later analysis tallied some 79 million unique TCR beta chains across the 700 or so repertoires, and about 10 million of those chains were shared by two or more donors. A nearest-neighbor algorithm error-corrected the raw reads and collapsed the reads into unique sequences, merging closely related sequences to remove PCR and sequencing errors. To assign V, D and J gene segments, CDR3 sequences were aligned to IMGT reference sequences. Each retained sequence needed at least a six-nucleotide match to both a V gene segment and a J gene segment. Rearrangements were classified as productive when the CDR3 lacked stop codons and remained in frame with V and J, and all other rearrangements were classified as non-productive. CDR3 was defined by IMGT convention, running from the second conserved V-encoded cysteine to the conserved J-encoded phenylalanine. In an earlier analysis of approximately 500 of the donors, sequences lacking an unambiguous match to a single V gene segment were excluded. In an earlier analysis of around 600 of the donors, V segments were called functional above 56.7% productive rearrangements and were called segregating when the between-donor standard deviation exceeded 5%. A statistical classification framework was built to diagnose cytomegalovirus status from the catalog of TCR beta chain sequences. V and J gene assignment, in a later analysis, came from comparing TCR nucleotide sequences with IMGT/GENE-DB human TR gene sequences. Using the TCRdist pipeline, a later analysis assigned CDR3 sequences along with most-parsimonious VDJ recombination scenarios. In a later analysis, every TCR beta chain was defined by the combination of its CDR3 amino acid sequence and its V-gene family, and reads without a unique V-gene family were dropped. As a way to deal with suspected cross-contamination and a sequencing artifact, a later analysis dropped hundreds of nucleotide sequences that were highly shared and had low generation probability. A later analysis calculated a clonal expansion index for each public chain from normalized within-repertoire ranks of inferred template counts. In a later analysis, generation probabilities were computed with a VDJ recombination model fitted to out-of-frame rearrangements, and the resulting probabilities were checked against IGoR. In a later analysis, hypergeometric tests were used to score TCR-TCR, TCR-HLA and TCR-CMV co-occurrence, with a repertoire-size bias correction applied to TCR pairs. In a later analysis, false discovery rates were estimated by permuting HLA or CMV assignments 20 times. A later analysis grouped co-occurring TCRs with DBSCAN, adding TCRdist sequence similarity when clustering within HLA-allele-positive subsets. Repertoires with fewer than 30,000 or more than 120,000 public chains, plus five repertoires with anomalous nucleotide sharing, were excluded from co-occurrence clustering. The immuneACCESS repertoire file appears here via TCRdb, limited to in-frame rearrangements. These files lack a portion of the clones; in checked studies, under half of the deficit traces to unresolved V genes, and the cause of the others is not known. Clone size and V and J calls were adopted from that table, with D and trimming inferred from the DNA. The sample table contains around 160,000 clones; only one count was recorded for 68% of them. The top ten clonotypes cover approximately 1.5% of the sample.

This receptor was taken from a man in his fifties or sixties in good health and CMV-seronegative. The sample comprised PBMCs. The chain couples TRBV9 to TRBJ1-1; TRBD1 aligns with 7 central bases. The CDR3 region reads CASSSGQWDTEAFF. The DNA sequence is as follows: TGTGCCAGCAGCTCGGGACAGTGGGACACTGAAGCTTTCTTT.